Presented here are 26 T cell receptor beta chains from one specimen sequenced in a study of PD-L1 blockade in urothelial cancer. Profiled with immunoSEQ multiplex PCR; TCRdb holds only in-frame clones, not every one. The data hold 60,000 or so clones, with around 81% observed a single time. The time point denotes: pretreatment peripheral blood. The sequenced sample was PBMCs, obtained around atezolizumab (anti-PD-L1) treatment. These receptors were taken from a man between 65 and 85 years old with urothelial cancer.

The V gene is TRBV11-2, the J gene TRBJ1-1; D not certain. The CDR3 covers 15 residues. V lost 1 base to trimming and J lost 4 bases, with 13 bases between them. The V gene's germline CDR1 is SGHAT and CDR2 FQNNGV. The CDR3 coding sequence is TGTGCCAGCAGCTTAGGATGGGTAGGCGGCACTGAAGCTTTCTTT. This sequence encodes CASSLGWVGGTEAFF.

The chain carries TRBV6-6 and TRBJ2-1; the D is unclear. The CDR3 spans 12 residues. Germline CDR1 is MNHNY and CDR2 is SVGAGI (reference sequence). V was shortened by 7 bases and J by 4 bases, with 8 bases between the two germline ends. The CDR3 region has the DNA TGTGCCAGCAAGCAAGAATACAATGAGCAGTTCTTC. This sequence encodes CASKQEYNEQFF.

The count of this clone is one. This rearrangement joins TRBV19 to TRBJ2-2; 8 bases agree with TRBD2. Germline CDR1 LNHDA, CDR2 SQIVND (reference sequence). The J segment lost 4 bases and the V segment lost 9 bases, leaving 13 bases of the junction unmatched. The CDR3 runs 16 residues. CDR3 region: CASQTGGGAGTGELFF. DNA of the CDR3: TGTGCCAGCCAAACCGGGGGGGGCGCGGGCACCGGGGAGCTGTTTTTT. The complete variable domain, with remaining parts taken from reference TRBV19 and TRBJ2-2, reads DGGITQSPKYLFRKEGQNVTLSCEQNLNHDAMYWYRQDPGQGLRLIYYSQIVNDFQKGDIAEGYSVSREKKESFPLTVTSAQKNPTAFYLCASQTGGGAGTGELFFGEGSRLTVL.

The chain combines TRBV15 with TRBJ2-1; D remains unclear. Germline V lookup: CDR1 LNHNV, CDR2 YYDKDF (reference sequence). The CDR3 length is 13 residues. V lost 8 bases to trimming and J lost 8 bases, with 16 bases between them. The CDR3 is CATARRGSDEQFF. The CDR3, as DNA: TGTGCCACCGCCCGCCGAGGTAGTGATGAGCAGTTCTTC.

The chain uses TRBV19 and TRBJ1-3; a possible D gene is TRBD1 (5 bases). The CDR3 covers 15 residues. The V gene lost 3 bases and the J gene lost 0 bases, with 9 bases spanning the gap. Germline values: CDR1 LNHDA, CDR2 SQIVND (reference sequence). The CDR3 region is CASSMGTYSGNTIYF. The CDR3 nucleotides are TGTGCCAGTAGTATGGGGACTTACTCTGGAAACACCATATATTTT.

The CDR3 is CATSRDARAGSYEQYF. The CDR3 DNA follows: TGTGCCACCAGCAGAGATGCGCGAGCGGGTTCCTACGAGCAGTACTTC. The chain carries TRBV15 and TRBJ2-7, with a weak D call TRBD2 (6 bases). CDR3 size: 16 residues. V dropped 0 bases and J dropped 1 base, with 13 bases sitting between them. Per germline, CDR1 LNHNV and CDR2 YYDKDF (reference sequence).

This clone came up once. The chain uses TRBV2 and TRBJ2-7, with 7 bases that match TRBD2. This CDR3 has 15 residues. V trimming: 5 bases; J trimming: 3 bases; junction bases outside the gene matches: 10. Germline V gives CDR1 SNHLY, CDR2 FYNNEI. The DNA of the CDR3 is TGTGCCAGCAGTCCCACTGTAGGACTAGTCTACGAGCAGTACTTC. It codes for CASSPTVGLVYEQYF.

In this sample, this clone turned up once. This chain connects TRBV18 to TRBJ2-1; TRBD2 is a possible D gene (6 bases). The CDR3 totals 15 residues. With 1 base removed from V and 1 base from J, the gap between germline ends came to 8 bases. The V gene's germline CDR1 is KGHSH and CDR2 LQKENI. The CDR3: CASSPQRESYNEQFF. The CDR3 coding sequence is TGTGCCAGCTCACCACAACGGGAGTCCTACAATGAGCAGTTCTTC.

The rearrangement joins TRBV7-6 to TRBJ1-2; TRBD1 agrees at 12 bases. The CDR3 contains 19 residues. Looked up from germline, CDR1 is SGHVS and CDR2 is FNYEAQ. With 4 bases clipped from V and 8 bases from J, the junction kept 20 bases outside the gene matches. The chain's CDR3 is CASSSTPGTGGAGTGGYTF. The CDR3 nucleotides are TGTGCCAGCAGCTCCACCCCCGGGACAGGGGGCGCAGGGACAGGGGGCTACACCTTC.

CDR3 amino acids: CASSGTGTGGEKLFF. As DNA, the CDR3 is TGTGCCAGCAGCGGGACCGGGACAGGGGGAGAAAAACTGTTTTTT. V and J are TRBV6-1 and TRBJ1-4; 11 bases line up with TRBD1. Per germline, CDR1 MNHNS and CDR2 SASEGT. Trimming cost V 6 bases and J 8 bases; bases outside gene matches: 8. This CDR3 has 15 amino acids.

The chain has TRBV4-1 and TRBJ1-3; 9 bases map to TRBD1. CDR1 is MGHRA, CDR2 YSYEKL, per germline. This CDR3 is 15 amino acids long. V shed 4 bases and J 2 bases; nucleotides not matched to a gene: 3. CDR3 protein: CASSRGQGTGNTIYF. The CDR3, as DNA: TGCGCCAGCAGCCGAGGACAGGGGACTGGAAACACCATATATTTT.

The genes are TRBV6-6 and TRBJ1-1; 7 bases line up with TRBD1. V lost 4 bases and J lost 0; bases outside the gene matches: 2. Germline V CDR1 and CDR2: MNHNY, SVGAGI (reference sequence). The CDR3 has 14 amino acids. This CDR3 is CASSLGQMNTEAFF. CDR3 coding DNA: TGTGCCAGCAGTTTGGGACAGATGAACACTGAAGCTTTCTTT.

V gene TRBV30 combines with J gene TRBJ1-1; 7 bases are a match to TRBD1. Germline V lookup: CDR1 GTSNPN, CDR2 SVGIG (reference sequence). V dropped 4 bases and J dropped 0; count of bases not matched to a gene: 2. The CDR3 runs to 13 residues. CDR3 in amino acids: CAWKGQMNTEAFF. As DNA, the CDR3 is TGTGCCTGGAAGGGACAGATGAACACTGAAGCTTTCTTT.

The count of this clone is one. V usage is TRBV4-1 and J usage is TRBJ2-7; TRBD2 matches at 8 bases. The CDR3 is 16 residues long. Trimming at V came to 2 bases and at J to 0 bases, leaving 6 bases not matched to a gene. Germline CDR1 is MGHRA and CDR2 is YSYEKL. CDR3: CASSQPTSDNSYEQYF. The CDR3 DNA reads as TGCGCCAGCAGCCAACCGACTAGCGACAACTCCTACGAGCAGTACTTC.

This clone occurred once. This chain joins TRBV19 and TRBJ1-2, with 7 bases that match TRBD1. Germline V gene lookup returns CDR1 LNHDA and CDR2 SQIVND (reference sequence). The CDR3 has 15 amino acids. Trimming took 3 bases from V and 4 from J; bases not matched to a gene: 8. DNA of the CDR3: TGTGCCAGTAGTATCGCGGGACAGAACTCCTATGGCTACACCTTC. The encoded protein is CASSIAGQNSYGYTF.

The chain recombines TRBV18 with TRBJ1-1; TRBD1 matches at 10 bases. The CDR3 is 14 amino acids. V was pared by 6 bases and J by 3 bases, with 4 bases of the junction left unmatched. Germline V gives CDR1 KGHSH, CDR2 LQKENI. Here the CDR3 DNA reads TGTGCCAGCTCGCGGGACAGGGGATACACTGAAGCTTTCTTT. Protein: CASSRDRGYTEAFF. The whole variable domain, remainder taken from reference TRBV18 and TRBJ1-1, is NAGVMQNPRHLVRRRGQEARLRCSPMKGHSHVYWYRQLPEEGLKFMVYLQKENIIDESGMPKERFSAEFPKEGPSILRIQQVVRGDSAAYFCASSRDRGYTEAFFGQGTRLTVV.

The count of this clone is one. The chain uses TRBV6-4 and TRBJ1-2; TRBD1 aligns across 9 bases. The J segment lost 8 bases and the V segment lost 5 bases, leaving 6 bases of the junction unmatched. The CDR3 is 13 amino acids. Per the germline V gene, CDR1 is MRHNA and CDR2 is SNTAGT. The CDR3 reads CASSPTGGEGYTF. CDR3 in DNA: TGTGCCAGCAGTCCTACAGGGGGCGAAGGCTACACCTTC.

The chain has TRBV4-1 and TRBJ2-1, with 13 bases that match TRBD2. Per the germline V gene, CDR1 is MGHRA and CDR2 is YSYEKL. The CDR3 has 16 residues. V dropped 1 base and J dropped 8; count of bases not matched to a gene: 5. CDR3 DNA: TGCGCCAGCAGCCAAGTCGGACTAGCGGGAGTGCATGAGCAGTTCTTC. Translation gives CASSQVGLAGVHEQFF.

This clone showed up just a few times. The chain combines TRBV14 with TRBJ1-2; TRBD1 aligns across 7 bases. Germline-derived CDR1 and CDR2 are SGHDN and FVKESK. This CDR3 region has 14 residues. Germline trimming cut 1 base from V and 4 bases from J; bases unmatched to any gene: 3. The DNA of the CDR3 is TGTGCCAGCAGCCAAGTACAGGGGTCCTATGGCTACACCTTC. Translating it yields CASSQVQGSYGYTF.

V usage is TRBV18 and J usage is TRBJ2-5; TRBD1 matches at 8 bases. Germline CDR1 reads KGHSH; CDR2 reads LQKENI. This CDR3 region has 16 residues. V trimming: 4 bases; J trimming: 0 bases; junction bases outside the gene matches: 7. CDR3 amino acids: CASSRVGQGNQETQYF. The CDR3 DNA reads TGTGCCAGCTCACGAGTCGGACAGGGAAACCAAGAGACCCAGTACTTC.

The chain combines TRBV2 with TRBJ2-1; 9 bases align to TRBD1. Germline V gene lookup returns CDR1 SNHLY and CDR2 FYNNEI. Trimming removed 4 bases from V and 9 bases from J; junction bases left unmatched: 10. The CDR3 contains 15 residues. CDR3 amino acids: CASSVYRDRALEQFF. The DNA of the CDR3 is TGTGCCAGCAGTGTGTACCGGGACAGGGCTCTTGAGCAGTTCTTC.

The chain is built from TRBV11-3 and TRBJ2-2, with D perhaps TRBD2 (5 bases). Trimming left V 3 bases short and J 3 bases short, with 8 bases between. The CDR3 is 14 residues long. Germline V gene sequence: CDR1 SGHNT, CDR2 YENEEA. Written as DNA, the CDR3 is TGTGCCAGCAGCTTGGGGAGTGACACCGGGGAGCTGTTTTTT. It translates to CASSLGSDTGELFF.

The chain's CDR3 is CASSNLAGEAHEQYF. The CDR3 bases are TGCGCCAGCAGCAACCTAGCGGGAGAAGCCCACGAGCAGTACTTC. This chain joins TRBV5-1 and TRBJ2-7, with 10 nucleotides matching TRBD2. This CDR3 has 15 residues. The V gene end was trimmed by 4 bases and the J gene end by 5 bases; junction bases not matched to a gene: 9. Germline V lookup: CDR1 SGHRS, CDR2 YFSETQ.

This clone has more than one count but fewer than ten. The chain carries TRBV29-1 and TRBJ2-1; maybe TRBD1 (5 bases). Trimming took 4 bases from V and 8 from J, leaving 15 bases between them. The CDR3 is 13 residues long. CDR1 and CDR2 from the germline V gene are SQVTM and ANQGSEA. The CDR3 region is CSVGTPGLDEQFF. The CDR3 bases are TGCAGCGTTGGGACACCCGGGTTGGATGAGCAGTTCTTC.

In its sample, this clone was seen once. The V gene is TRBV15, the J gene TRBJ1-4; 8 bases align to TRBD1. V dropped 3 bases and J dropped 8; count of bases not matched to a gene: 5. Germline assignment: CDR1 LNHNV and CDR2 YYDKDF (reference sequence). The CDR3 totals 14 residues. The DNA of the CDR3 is TGTGCCACCAGCAGGGGACAGGAGAGGGAAAAACTGTTTTTT. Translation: CATSRGQEREKLFF. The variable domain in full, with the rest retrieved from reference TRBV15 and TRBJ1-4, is DAMVIQNPRYQVTQFGKPVTLSCSQTLNHNVMYWYQQKSSQAPKLLFHYYDKDFNNEADTPDNFQSRRPNTSFCFLDIRSPGLGDTAMYLCATSRGQEREKLFFGSGTQLSVL.

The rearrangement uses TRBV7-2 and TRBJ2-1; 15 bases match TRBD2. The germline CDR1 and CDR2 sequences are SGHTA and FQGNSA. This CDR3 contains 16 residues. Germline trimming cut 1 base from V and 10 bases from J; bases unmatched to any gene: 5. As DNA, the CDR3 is TGTGCCAGCAGCTTAGATGGGACTAGCGGGAGGAAAGAGCAGTTCTTC. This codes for CASSLDGTSGRKEQFF.